The 10 T cell receptor beta chains given below trace back to one sample, sequenced in a study of T cells in pancreatic ductal adenocarcinoma. No neoadjuvant therapy was given to the selected pancreatic ductal adenocarcinoma patients before their surgery. The assay was immunoSEQ multiplex PCR, and TCRdb's table has in-frame clones only and misses some. This sample has 4,500 to 6,000 clones, with approximately 90% found just once. Sequences were obtained from pancreatic tumor tissue. The source of these receptors is a human donor with pancreatic ductal adenocarcinoma.

The CDR3 DNA is TGCGCCAGCAGCCAAGATCCAGGTGTCCCTTATGGCTACACCTTC. Protein product: CASSQDPGVPYGYTF. The chain is built from TRBV4-3 and TRBJ1-2; D remains unclear. Germline CDR1 LGHNA, CDR2 YSLEER. The V end was cut by 0 bases, the J end by 5 bases, with 13 bases between. The CDR3 spans 15 residues.

The V and J genes are TRBV2 and TRBJ1-1; the match to TRBD1 covers 8 bases. In germline, CDR1 is SNHLY, CDR2 FYNNEI. The CDR3 length is 13 residues. V lost 10 bases, J lost 3 bases, and 7 bases stayed unmatched. CDR3 region: CATQGAGDTEAFF. For the CDR3, the DNA is TGTGCCACCCAGGGGGCGGGGGACACTGAAGCTTTCTTT.

The chain has TRBV2 and TRBJ1-3; D may be TRBD1 (6 bases). Trimming shortened V by 1 base and J by 0 bases, and 10 bases separated the two germline ends. Germline CDR1 reads SNHLY; CDR2 reads FYNNEI. This CDR3 contains 16 residues. CDR3 in amino acids: CASSEGQGLSGNTIYF. The DNA of the CDR3 is TGTGCCAGCAGTGAAGGGCAGGGGCTCTCTGGAAACACCATATATTTT.

V gene TRBV19 combines with J gene TRBJ2-7; possibly TRBD1 for D (6 bases). Germline lookup yields CDR1 LNHDA and CDR2 SQIVND (reference sequence). V was cut by 4 bases and J by 4 bases, with 11 bases left in between. CDR3 length equals 13 residues. The CDR3 here is CASSTTGSYEQYF. CDR3 DNA: TGTGCCAGTAGTACAACAGGGAGTTACGAGCAGTACTTC.

The rearrangement uses TRBV10-3 and TRBJ2-1; 7 positions agree with TRBD2. The CDR3 loop spans 13 amino acids. Unmatched junction bases numbered 6, after V lost 10 bases and J lost 3 bases. CDR1 and CDR2 from the germline V gene are ENHRY and SYGVKD. This chain's CDR3 is CATSWTSYNEQFF. In nucleotides, the CDR3 is TGTGCCACCAGCTGGACTAGCTACAATGAGCAGTTCTTC.

The chain couples TRBV7-2 to TRBJ2-7; D remains ambiguous. Germline values: CDR1 SGHTA, CDR2 FQGNSA. The CDR3 runs 14 residues. Trimming removed 1 base at V and 2 bases at J, with 9 bases between. This chain's CDR3 is CASSLEAVTYEQYF. CDR3 in DNA: TGTGCCAGCAGCTTAGAGGCGGTCACCTACGAGCAGTACTTC.

The J gene is TRBJ1-5, the V gene TRBV21-1; TRBD1 is the table's D call, not checked against the DNA. TRBV21-1 has pseudogene status. This CDR3 is built from 15 residues. As DNA, the CDR3 is TGTGCCAGCAGCAAATGGTCAGGGGGAAATCAGCCCCAGCATTTT. It specifies CASSKWSGGNQPQHF.

V usage is TRBV6-5 and J usage is TRBJ1-5; a weak D match, TRBD1 (6 bases). V was shortened by 0 bases and J by 6 bases, with 12 bases between the two germline ends. CDR3 length equals 15 residues. CDR1 MNHEY and CDR2 SVGAGI come from the germline V gene. The CDR3 spells CASSYSLDRPQPQHF. The CDR3 DNA is TGTGCCAGCAGTTACTCTCTTGACAGGCCTCAGCCCCAGCATTTT.

This chain uses TRBV20-1 with TRBJ2-5; the D gene is possibly TRBD1 (5 bases). With 6 bases removed from V and 5 bases from J, the gap between germline ends came to 10 bases. Germline CDR1 and CDR2: DFQATT and SNEGSKA (reference sequence). The CDR3 length is 11 residues. CDR3 nucleotides: TGCAGTGCCCCGACAGTGGAGACCCAGTACTTC. Translation: CSAPTVETQYF.

The chain combines TRBV9 with TRBJ1-2; 9 bases match TRBD1. J lost 4 bases, V lost 4 bases, and 8 bases had no gene match. Germline loops: CDR1 SGDLS, CDR2 YYNGEE. The CDR3 consists of 15 residues. The CDR3: CASSPSQGAGYGYTF. DNA of the CDR3: TGTGCCAGCAGCCCATCACAGGGGGCGGGCTATGGCTACACCTTC.